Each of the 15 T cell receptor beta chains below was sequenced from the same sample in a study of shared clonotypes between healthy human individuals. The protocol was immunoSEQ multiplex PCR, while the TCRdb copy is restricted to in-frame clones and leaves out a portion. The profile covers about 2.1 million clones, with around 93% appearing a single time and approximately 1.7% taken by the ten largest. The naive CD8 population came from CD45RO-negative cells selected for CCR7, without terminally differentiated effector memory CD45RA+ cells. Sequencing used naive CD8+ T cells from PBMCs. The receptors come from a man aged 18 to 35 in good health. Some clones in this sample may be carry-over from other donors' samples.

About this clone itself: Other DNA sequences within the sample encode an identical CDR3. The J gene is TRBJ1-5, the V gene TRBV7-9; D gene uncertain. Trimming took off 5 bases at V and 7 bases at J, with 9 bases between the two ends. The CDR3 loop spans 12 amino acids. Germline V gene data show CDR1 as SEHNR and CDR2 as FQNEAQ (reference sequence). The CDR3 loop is CASSPGRQPQHF. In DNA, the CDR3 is TGTGCCAGCAGCCCTGGACGGCAGCCCCAGCATTTT.

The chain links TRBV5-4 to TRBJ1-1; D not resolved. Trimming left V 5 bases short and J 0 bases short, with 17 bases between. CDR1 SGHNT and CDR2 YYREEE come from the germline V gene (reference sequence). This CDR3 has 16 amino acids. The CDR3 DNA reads TGTGCCAGCAGGCGTAGGCGCCGCTCTGTGAACACTGAAGCTTTCTTT. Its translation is CASRRRRRSVNTEAFF.

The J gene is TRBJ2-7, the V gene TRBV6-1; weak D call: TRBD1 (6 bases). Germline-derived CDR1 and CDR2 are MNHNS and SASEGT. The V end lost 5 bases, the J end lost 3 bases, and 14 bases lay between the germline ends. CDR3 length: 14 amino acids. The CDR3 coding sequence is TGTGCCAGCAGTATACGGACAGCCTTCTACGAGCAGTACTTC. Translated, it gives CASSIRTAFYEQYF.

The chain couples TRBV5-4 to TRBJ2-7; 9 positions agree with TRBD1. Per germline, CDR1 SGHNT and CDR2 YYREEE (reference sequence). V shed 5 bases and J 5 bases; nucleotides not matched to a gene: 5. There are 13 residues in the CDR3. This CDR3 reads CASRNRGLDEQYF. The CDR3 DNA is TGTGCCAGCAGAAACAGGGGGCTGGACGAGCAGTACTTC.

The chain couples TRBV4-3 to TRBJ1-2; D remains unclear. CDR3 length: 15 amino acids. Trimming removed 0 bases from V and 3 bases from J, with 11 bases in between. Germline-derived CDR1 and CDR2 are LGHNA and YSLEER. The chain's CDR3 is CASSQDWQADYGYTF. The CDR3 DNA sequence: TGCGCCAGCAGCCAAGACTGGCAGGCAGACTATGGCTACACCTTC.

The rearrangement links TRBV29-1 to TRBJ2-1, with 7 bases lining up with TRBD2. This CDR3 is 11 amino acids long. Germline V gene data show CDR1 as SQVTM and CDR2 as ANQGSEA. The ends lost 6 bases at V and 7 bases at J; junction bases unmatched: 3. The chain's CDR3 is CSVNSGNEQFF. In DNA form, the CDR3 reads TGCAGCGTAAATAGCGGGAATGAGCAGTTCTTC.

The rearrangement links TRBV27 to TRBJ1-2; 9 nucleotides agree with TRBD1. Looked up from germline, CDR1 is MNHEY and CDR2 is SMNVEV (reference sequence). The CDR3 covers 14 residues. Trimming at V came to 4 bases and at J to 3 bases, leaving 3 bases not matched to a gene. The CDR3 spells CASSWTGADYGYTF. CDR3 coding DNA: TGTGCCAGCAGTTGGACAGGGGCGGACTATGGCTACACCTTC.

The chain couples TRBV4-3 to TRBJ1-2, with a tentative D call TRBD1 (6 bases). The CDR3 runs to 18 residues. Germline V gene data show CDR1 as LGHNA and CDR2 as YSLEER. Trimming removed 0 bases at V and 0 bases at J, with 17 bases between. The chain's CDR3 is CASSQDAWTEATNYGYTF. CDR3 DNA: TGCGCCAGCAGCCAAGACGCTTGGACAGAAGCTACTAACTATGGCTACACCTTC.

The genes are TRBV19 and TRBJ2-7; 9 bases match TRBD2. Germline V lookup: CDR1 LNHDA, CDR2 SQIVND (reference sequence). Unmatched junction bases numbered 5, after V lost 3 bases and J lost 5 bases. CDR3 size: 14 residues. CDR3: CASSIWASGNEQYF. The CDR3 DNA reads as TGTGCCAGTAGTATCTGGGCTAGCGGGAACGAGCAGTACTTC.

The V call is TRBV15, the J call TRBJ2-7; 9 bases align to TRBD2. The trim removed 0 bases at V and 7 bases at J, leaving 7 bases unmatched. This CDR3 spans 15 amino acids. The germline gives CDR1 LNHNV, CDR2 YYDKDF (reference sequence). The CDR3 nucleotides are TGTGCCACCAGCAGAGAGGGCGGGAGGGGCGTGGAGCAGTACTTC. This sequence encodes CATSREGGRGVEQYF. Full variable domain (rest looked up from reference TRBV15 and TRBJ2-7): DAMVIQNPRYQVTQFGKPVTLSCSQTLNHNVMYWYQQKSSQAPKLLFHYYDKDFNNEADTPDNFQSRRPNTSFCFLDIRSPGLGDTAMYLCATSREGGRGVEQYFGPGTRLTVT.

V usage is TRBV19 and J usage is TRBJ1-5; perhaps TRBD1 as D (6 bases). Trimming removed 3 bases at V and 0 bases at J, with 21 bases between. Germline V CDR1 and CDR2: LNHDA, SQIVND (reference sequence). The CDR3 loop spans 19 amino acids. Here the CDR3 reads CASSIMGGQLHYSNQPQHF. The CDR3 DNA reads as TGTGCCAGTAGTATTATGGGGGGACAACTTCACTATAGCAATCAGCCCCAGCATTTT.

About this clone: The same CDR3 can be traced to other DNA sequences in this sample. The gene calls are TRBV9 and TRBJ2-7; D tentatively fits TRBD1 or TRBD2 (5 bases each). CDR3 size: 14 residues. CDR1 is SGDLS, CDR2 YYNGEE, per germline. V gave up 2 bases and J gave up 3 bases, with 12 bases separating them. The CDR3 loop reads CASSVGTGNYEQYF. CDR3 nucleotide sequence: TGTGCCAGCAGCGTCGGGACGGGGAACTACGAGCAGTACTTC.

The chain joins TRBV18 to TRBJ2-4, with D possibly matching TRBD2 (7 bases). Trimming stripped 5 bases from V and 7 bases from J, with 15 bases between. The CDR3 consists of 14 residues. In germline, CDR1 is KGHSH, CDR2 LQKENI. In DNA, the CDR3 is TGTGCCAGCTCATCAAGGGGGAGGGAGAACATTCAGTACTTC. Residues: CASSSRGRENIQYF. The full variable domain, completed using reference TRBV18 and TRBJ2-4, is NAGVMQNPRHLVRRRGQEARLRCSPMKGHSHVYWYRQLPEEGLKFMVYLQKENIIDESGMPKERFSAEFPKEGPSILRIQQVVRGDSAAYFCASSSRGRENIQYFGAGTRLSVL.

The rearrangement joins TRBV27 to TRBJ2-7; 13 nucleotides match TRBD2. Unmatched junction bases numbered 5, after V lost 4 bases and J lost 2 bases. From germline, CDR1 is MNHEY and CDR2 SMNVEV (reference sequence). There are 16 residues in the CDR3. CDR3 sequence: CASSSSGLAGAYEQYF. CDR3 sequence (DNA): TGTGCCAGCAGTTCCAGCGGACTAGCGGGGGCCTACGAGCAGTACTTC.

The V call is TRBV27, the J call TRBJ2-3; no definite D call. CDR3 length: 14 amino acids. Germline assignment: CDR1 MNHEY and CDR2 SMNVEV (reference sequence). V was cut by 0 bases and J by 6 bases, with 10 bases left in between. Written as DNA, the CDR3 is TGTGCCAGCAGTTTATCGCAGATGGTGGATACGCAGTATTTT. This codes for CASSLSQMVDTQYF.